This T cell receptor beta chain emerged from a study of T cell repertoires in cytomegalovirus infection. Study details: In public TCR beta signatures, there were indications of both CMV infection and matching HLA type.

Whole-study results and caveats: Clonotype analysis showed dominance of the ex vivo response by HLA-C-restricted CMV-specific TCR beta clonotypes. CMV carriers having the relevant HLA were flagged by cumulative public TCR beta family frequency.

V was trimmed by 3 bases and J by 2 bases, leaving 14 bases between them. The CDR3 length is 15 residues. Germline V gives CDR1 LNHDA, CDR2 SQIVND (reference sequence). This clonotype occurred a few times. Its target is not known. One entry per CDR3 protein, called by TCRdb with MiXCR from the reads. The sample includes under 300,000 distinct CDR3 sequences, roughly 12% of them seen just once. The sequenced material came from PBMCs. This sequence was found in a human donor in good health (CMV status not recorded). Some clones in this sample may be carry-over from other donors' samples. J is TRBJ2-7 and V is TRBV19; perhaps TRBD1 as D (7 bases). The CDR3, as DNA: TGTGCCAGTAGTATGCAGCAGGGGGGACCCTACGAGCAGTACTTC. Translating gives CASSMQQGGPYEQYF.